One and the same sample provided the 26 T cell receptor beta chains below, sequenced in a study of T cells in Graves' hyperthyroidism and ophthalmopathy. The source material, RNA transcripts, was used to amplify TCR beta CDR3 regions. First-round RT-PCR of the TCR CDR3 relied on the HTBI primer set. TCRdb reprocessed the multiplex PCR reads via MiXCR and lists one record per CDR3 protein. The data hold around 300,000 distinct CDR3 sequences, with 13% to 15% observed a single time. The sample consisted of blood. These receptor sequences come from a woman aged 45-65 years with Graves' hyperthyroidism that later progressed to Graves' ophthalmopathy.

V and J are TRBV5-6 and TRBJ1-4; D is perhaps TRBD1 (5 bases). The germline V and J ends were trimmed by 1 base and 7 bases, with 11 bases remaining between them. Germline CDR1 is SGHDT and CDR2 is YYEEEE. The CDR3 sequence is 14 residues long. Here the CDR3 reads CASSLKGLGEKLFF. In DNA, the CDR3 is TGTGCCAGCAGCTTGAAGGGGTTGGGTGAAAAACTGTTTTTT.

This clonotype occurred many times. The chain employs TRBV6-1 and TRBJ1-4, with unresolved D. CDR1 MNHNS and CDR2 SASEGT come from the germline V gene. V gave up 8 bases and J gave up 7 bases, with 17 bases separating them. The CDR3 length is 14 residues. CDR3 nucleotide sequence: TGTGCCAGCCCGTCGGCCCAACGGAGTGAAAAACTGTTTTTT. Encoded protein: CASPSAQRSEKLFF.

This chain links TRBV6-1 with TRBJ2-7; maybe TRBD2 (5 bases). V was pared by 3 bases and J by 0 bases, with 12 bases between. The CDR3 contains 15 residues. Germline V gene sequence: CDR1 MNHNS, CDR2 SASEGT. For the CDR3, the DNA is TGTGCCAGCAGTGACGCCTGGGGAGACTCCTACGAGCAGTACTTC. It translates to CASSDAWGDSYEQYF.

This clonotype has just a few counts. The rearrangement links TRBV19 to TRBJ1-1; weak D call: TRBD1 (5 bases). The germline gives CDR1 LNHDA, CDR2 SQIVND (reference sequence). The V gene lost 8 bases and the J gene lost 7 bases, with 17 bases spanning the gap. The CDR3 totals 13 residues. In DNA, the CDR3 is TGTGCCAGTGACCGTAGGGGAAGGGGTGAAGCTTTCTTT. This encodes CASDRRGRGEAFF.

The chain uses TRBV5-5 and TRBJ1-1; no clear D gene. The CDR3 length is 13 residues. V gave up 1 base and J gave up 4 bases, with 8 bases separating them. Germline V gene data show CDR1 as SGHKS and CDR2 as YYEKEE (reference sequence). The CDR3 loop is CASSLLAGTEAFF. For the CDR3, the DNA is TGTGCCAGCAGCTTGCTTGCCGGCACTGAAGCTTTCTTT.

The chain recombines TRBV15 with TRBJ1-1; D remains ambiguous. This CDR3 spans 13 amino acids. The germline V and J ends were trimmed by 1 base and 4 bases, with 7 bases remaining between them. Germline CDR1 reads LNHNV; CDR2 reads YYDKDF (reference sequence). CDR3 residues: CATSRARATEAFF. CDR3 nucleotides: TGTGCCACCAGCAGAGCCAGAGCCACTGAAGCTTTCTTT.

This clonotype was recorded at least ten times. J is TRBJ2-1 and V is TRBV5-1, with D perhaps TRBD1 (6 bases). Germline CDR1 and CDR2: SGHRS and YFSETQ. The CDR3 is made up of 15 amino acids. Trimming removed 1 base at V and 5 bases at J, with 13 bases between. The DNA for the CDR3 is TGCGCCAGCAGCTTGTTCCAGGGGAACAACAATGAGCAGTTCTTC. Amino acid sequence: CASSLFQGNNNEQFF.

This clonotype was observed a few times. The CDR3, as DNA: TGCGCCAGCAGCTTCTCTTCGCCAGGGGAAGAAAAACTGTTTTTT. This codes for CASSFSSPGEEKLFF. This chain connects TRBV5-1 to TRBJ1-4; tentative D call: TRBD1 (6 bases). The germline gives CDR1 SGHRS, CDR2 YFSETQ. This CDR3 comprises 15 residues. Trimming pared 2 bases from V and 8 bases from J, leaving 16 bases between.

This clonotype was seen repeatedly, ten times or more. This chain joins TRBV6-1 and TRBJ2-7; possible D gene TRBD2, 5 bases. Germline-derived CDR1 and CDR2 are MNHNS and SASEGT. Trimming left V 7 bases short and J 0 bases short, with 16 bases between. The CDR3 runs to 15 residues. The CDR3 region has the DNA TGTGCCAGCAAGGCTAGCACAGTGAGCTCCTACGAGCAGTACTTC. This gives the protein CASKASTVSSYEQYF.

This sequence joins TRBV6-1 and TRBJ2-4; 7 nucleotides line up with TRBD1. The CDR3 has 18 amino acids. The V gene's germline CDR1 is MNHNS and CDR2 SASEGT. The junction had 15 bases not matched to a gene; V was cut back by 6 bases and J by 1 base. The CDR3 loop reads CASSSGGRQGHAKNIQYF. CDR3 nucleotide sequence: TGTGCCAGCAGCTCAGGGGGAAGACAGGGACACGCCAAAAACATTCAGTACTTC.

This clonotype came up many times. This chain uses TRBV24-1 with TRBJ2-1; 9 nucleotides agree with TRBD2. Germline-derived CDR1 and CDR2 are KGHDR and SFDVKD. CDR3 length: 19 residues. V trimming: 9 bases; J trimming: 8 bases; junction bases outside the gene matches: 25. CDR3 residues: CATQRGGSGHSGSLDEQFF. As DNA, the CDR3 is TGTGCCACCCAACGAGGGGGCTCAGGCCATAGCGGGAGTCTCGATGAGCAGTTCTTC.

This clonotype was detected ten times or more. The CDR3 region has the DNA TGTGCCAGCACTCCCTGGCAGGCCGGGAGACTTGGCACAGATACGCAGTATTTT. It is translated as CASTPWQAGRLGTDTQYF. The chain has TRBV11-2 and TRBJ2-3; tentatively, D is TRBD2 (6 bases). V was shortened by 7 bases and J by 1 base, with 24 bases between the two germline ends. The CDR3 is 18 residues long. Looked up from germline, CDR1 is SGHAT and CDR2 is FQNNGV.

The chain recombines TRBV5-1 with TRBJ2-1; 8 bases match TRBD1. V shed 0 bases and J 8 bases; nucleotides not matched to a gene: 10. Germline values: CDR1 SGHRS, CDR2 YFSETQ. The CDR3 extends over 16 amino acids. CDR3 region: CASSLDQGARADEQFF. The CDR3 bases are TGCGCCAGCAGCTTGGACCAGGGGGCGAGAGCGGATGAGCAGTTCTTC.

A few counts support this clonotype. The genes are TRBV11-2 and TRBJ2-7; D is ambiguous. The CDR3 extends over 13 amino acids. Germline V gives CDR1 SGHAT, CDR2 FQNNGV. V was pared by 4 bases and J by 5 bases, with 12 bases between. DNA for the CDR3: TGTGCCAGCAGCTACCCGTCCCTAGACGAGCAGTACTTC. Encoded protein: CASSYPSLDEQYF.

The sample holds many counts of this clonotype. V usage is TRBV5-1 and J usage is TRBJ2-5; tentatively, D is TRBD2 (5 bases). Germline V CDR1 and CDR2: SGHRS, YFSETQ. Deletions cut 2 bases from V and 1 base from J, with 12 bases between. This CDR3 is built from 15 residues. The CDR3 sequence: CASSLRTGPQETQYF. The CDR3 nucleotides are TGCGCCAGCAGCTTAAGGACTGGCCCCCAAGAGACCCAGTACTTC.

The table lists this clonotype with a count of one. The chain is built from TRBV6-2 or TRBV6-3 and TRBJ2-6; TRBD2 aligns across 8 bases. Germline values: CDR1 MNHEY, CDR2 SVGEGT. The V segment lost 4 bases and the J segment 0 bases; nucleotides outside the gene matches: 11. This CDR3 is 19 amino acids long. The CDR3 DNA follows: TGTGCCAGCAGTTGGTTAGCGGGACAACTATTCTCTGGGGCCAACGTCCTGACTTTC. Protein product: CASSWLAGQLFSGANVLTF.

V usage is TRBV7-9 and J usage is TRBJ1-1; D gene uncertain. CDR1 and CDR2 (germline): SEHNR, FQNEAQ (reference sequence). This CDR3 is 14 amino acids long. Trimming cost V 0 bases and J 1 base, with 6 bases left between them. CDR3: CASSLAEANTEAFF. CDR3 coding DNA: TGTGCCAGCAGCTTAGCGGAGGCGAACACTGAAGCTTTCTTT.

This clonotype was seen at least ten times. CDR3 nucleotides: TGTGCCAGCAGTTCTCCGGGACTGTCCTACGAGCAGTACTTC. It codes for CASSSPGLSYEQYF. The chain employs TRBV6-1 and TRBJ2-7; D might be TRBD2 (6 bases). This CDR3 comprises 14 residues. The V gene's germline CDR1 is MNHNS and CDR2 SASEGT. V dropped 5 bases and J dropped 1 base, with 12 bases sitting between them.

In this sample, this clonotype turned up a few times. The chain is built from TRBV12-3 or TRBV12-4 and TRBJ2-5, with a tentative D call TRBD1 (7 bases). The length of the CDR3 is 11 residues. V was shortened by 1 base and J by 13 bases, with 10 bases between the two germline ends. The CDR3 nucleotides read TGTGCCAGCAGTTTAGGACAGGGACTGTACTTC. Its translation is CASSLGQGLYF.

This clonotype was seen at least ten times. This chain connects TRBV6-5 to TRBJ1-6; 7 nucleotides agree with TRBD1. CDR1 is MNHEY and CDR2 is SVGAGI in the germline V gene. This CDR3 has 16 amino acids. With 0 bases clipped from V and 5 bases from J, the junction kept 4 bases outside the gene matches. CDR3 bases: TGTGCCAGCAGTTACTCTGTTACAGGGGATAATTCACCCCTCCACTTT. Translated: CASSYSVTGDNSPLHF.

This clonotype occurred many times. The CDR3 here is CASSPAGTSGLEQFF. In DNA, the CDR3 is TGTGCCAGCAGCCCCGCCGGGACTAGCGGCTTGGAGCAGTTCTTC. The chain couples TRBV3-1 to TRBJ2-1, with 11 bases fitting TRBD2. The CDR3 runs 15 residues. The germline V gene encodes CDR1 LGHDT and CDR2 YNNKEL (reference sequence). The ends lost 4 bases at V and 10 bases at J; junction bases unmatched: 9.

The sample holds many counts of this clonotype. The rearrangement uses TRBV7-9 and TRBJ1-2; 10 bases are a match to TRBD1. The trim removed 3 bases at V and 6 bases at J, leaving 7 bases unmatched. Germline lookup yields CDR1 SEHNR and CDR2 FQNEAQ (reference sequence). This CDR3 spans 15 amino acids. This CDR3 is CASSFMSGTGDGYTF. CDR3 in DNA: TGTGCCAGCAGCTTTATGTCGGGGACAGGGGATGGCTACACCTTC.

V usage is TRBV5-6 and J usage is TRBJ1-6; D not certain. The CDR3 length is 15 residues. V gave up 0 bases and J gave up 9 bases, with 13 bases separating them. The V gene's germline CDR1 is SGHDT and CDR2 YYEEEE. In DNA, the CDR3 is TGTGCCAGCAGCTTGGTTCGGTCCCTCGTTTCACCCCTCCACTTT. Its translation: CASSLVRSLVSPLHF.

This clonotype has only a few counts. The chain is built from TRBV5-1 and TRBJ1-6; 7 nucleotides agree with TRBD1. This CDR3 contains 13 residues. Unmatched junction bases numbered 5, after V lost 7 bases and J lost 7 bases. Germline V CDR1 and CDR2: SGHRS, YFSETQ. DNA of the CDR3: TGCGCCAGCCAGGGGGAGAGGAATTCACCCCTCCACTTT. Its protein is CASQGERNSPLHF.

This clonotype has at least ten counts. The rearrangement links TRBV7-8 to TRBJ2-5; the match to TRBD2 covers 10 bases. J lost 4 bases, V lost 1 base, and 0 bases had no gene match. Germline loops: CDR1 SGHVS, CDR2 FQNEAQ. This CDR3 has 14 amino acids. This chain's CDR3 is CASSLGLAGETQYF. Written as DNA, the CDR3 is TGTGCCAGCAGCTTAGGACTAGCGGGAGAGACCCAGTACTTC.

The V and J genes are TRBV9 and TRBJ1-2; no firm D call. Germline-derived CDR1 and CDR2 are SGDLS and YYNGEE. The germline V and J ends were trimmed by 0 bases and 0 bases, with 9 bases remaining between them. The CDR3 sequence is 15 residues long. CDR3 in DNA: TGTGCCAGCAGCGTAGAAATGGACTCTAACTATGGCTACACCTTC. Translation gives CASSVEMDSNYGYTF.